This entry features one TCR beta chain sequence. The target of this receptor is not known. To determine HCMV serostatus, a commercial ELISA kit was used to detect HCMV-specific IgG in serum. Peripheral blood mononuclear cells were isolated from blood by Ficoll density gradient centrifugation. The sequencer listed for this sample is Illumina HiSeq 2000. TCR beta cDNA libraries were prepared using 5'RACE template switching, which introduced a universal primer site and unique molecular identifiers. cDNA synthesis was primed from the TCR beta constant segment, followed by two successive PCR amplification steps. The study's processing was this. Reads were demultiplexed and grouped by UMI with MIGEC, and clonotypes were assembled and quantified with MiTCR. Only TCR cDNA sequences supported by at least two reads were kept to exclude erroneous sequences. Downstream repertoire analysis used the tcR package, and clonotypes were matched across fractions by CDR3 nucleotide sequence plus V segment. VDJmatch was used to annotate antigen specificity against VDJdb, with one amino acid substitution allowed in CDR3. TCRdb reprocessed the reads, and each CDR3 protein sequence is entered once, without DNA. The V and J calls and clone size are TCRdb's, not the authors'. The sample table includes over 150,000 distinct CDR3 sequences. The ten largest make up around 20% of the sample.

The data were taken from a study of T cells expressing NK-cell markers (dated by TCRdb to 2018 to 2021). Describing the broader study: TCR beta-chain repertoires were profiled in sorted CD3+CD56+NKG2C+, CD3+CD56+NKG2C- and CD3+CD56-NKG2C+ T-cell subsets from fewer than 10 donors. Among the eight sequenced donors, seven were HCMV-seropositive and one was HCMV-seronegative. Randomly selected healthy volunteers, three men and five women, were used as the eight sequenced donors. The libraries were sequenced on Illumina HiSeq 2000/2500, MiSeq or NextSeq, producing 2 x 150 bp reads. Study-wide findings and limitations: Whether the expanded NKG2C-expressing T cell clones were specific for HCMV antigens was left unclear. Those dominant clonotypes were again the most abundant among CD3+CD56-NKG2C+ cells in a few donors, at about 28.3-60.1%. For over five donors, the dominant CD3+CD56+NKG2C+ clonotypes were among the top 10 CD8+ clonotypes and accounted for roughly 1.0-7.5% of CD8+ T cells.

CDR1 and CDR2 were assigned from the germline V gene (reference sequence) as LNHDA and SQIVND. From the cysteine through the phenylalanine, the CDR3 covers 16 amino acids. No DNA has been recorded. The sequence derives from a man aged 18 to 69 in good health. The sequencing input was blood T cells: a sorted CD56 or NKG2C T cell subset, CD4+ or CD8+ T cells, or bulk PBMC T cells (not recorded which). The sequence is built from TRBV19 and TRBJ1-6; TCRdb reports TRBD1, a call that lacks DNA to check it against. The CDR3 region: CASSITDMGPSSPLHF.